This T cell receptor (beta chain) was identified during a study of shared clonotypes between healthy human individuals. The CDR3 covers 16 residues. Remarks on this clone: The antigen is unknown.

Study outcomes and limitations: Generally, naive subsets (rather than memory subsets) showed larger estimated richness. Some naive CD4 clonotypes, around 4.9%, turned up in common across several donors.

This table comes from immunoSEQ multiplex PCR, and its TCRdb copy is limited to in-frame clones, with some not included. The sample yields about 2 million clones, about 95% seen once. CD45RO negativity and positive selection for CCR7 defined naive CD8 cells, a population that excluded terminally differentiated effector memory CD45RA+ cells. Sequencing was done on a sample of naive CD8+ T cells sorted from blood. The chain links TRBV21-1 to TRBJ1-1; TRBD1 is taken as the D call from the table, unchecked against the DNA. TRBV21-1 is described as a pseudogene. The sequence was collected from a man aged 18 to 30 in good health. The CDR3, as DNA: TGTGCCAGCAGCAAAGATTGCAGGGGGGCAGGCACTGAAGCTTTCTTT. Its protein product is CASSKDCRGAGTEAFF.